This TCR beta chain was recovered during a study of neurological immune-mediated disorders. Germline V CDR1 and CDR2: SGHDT, YYEEEE. The CDR3 covers 14 residues. After removal of 4 bases from V and 9 bases from J, the junction contained 6 bases not matched to a gene. This clonotype was seen a handful of times. Its specificity is not known. Broader study findings: TCR-beta repertoires seemed private in all groups, with no expanded CDR3 amino acid sequences shared.

A 10-nucleotide random UMI tagged transcripts in template-switch 5'RACE cDNA synthesis. From 15-18 subjects, over 170 million TCR-beta sequences were obtained in each sequencing run. In TCRdb, the 5' RACE reads were re-called with MiXCR into one record per CDR3 protein. The data show about 77,000 distinct CDR3 sequences, roughly 9% seen once. The sequence derives from a man between 50 and 59 years old in good health. The rearrangement joins TRBV5-6 to TRBJ2-1, with 11 bases identical to TRBD2. The sample consisted of PBMCs. This CDR3 is CASSTRLAGPEQFF. DNA of the CDR3: TGTGCCAGCAGCACCCGACTAGCGGGACCTGAGCAGTTCTTC.